The 13 T cell receptor beta chains presented below share a single source sample, sequenced in a study of cytomegalovirus exposure and HLA in healthy donors. PCR used 60 Vbeta primers and 13 Jbeta primers. The data were produced by immunoSEQ multiplex PCR, yet TCRdb's version contains in-frame clones alone and is incomplete. Among about 190,000 clones listed, roughly 86% were seen once. Sequencing was performed on PBMCs. Every receptor here comes from a woman aged 18-29 years in good health and CMV-seronegative.

The V gene is TRBV19, the J gene TRBJ2-7, with TRBD2 as a possible D gene (5 bases). The CDR3 runs 13 residues. CDR1 LNHDA and CDR2 SQIVND come from the germline V gene (reference sequence). Trimming removed 4 bases at V and 3 bases at J, with 10 bases between. The CDR3 spells CASSSGLIYEQYF. DNA for the CDR3: TGTGCCAGTAGTAGCGGGTTAATCTACGAGCAGTACTTC.

The chain has TRBV4-1 and TRBJ2-3; weak D call: TRBD2 (6 bases). Germline-derived CDR1 and CDR2 are MGHRA and YSYEKL. This CDR3 comprises 18 residues. Between the trimmed V and J ends, which lost 0 bases and 0 bases, there was a span of 16 bases. The CDR3 DNA is TGCGCCAGCAGCCAAGACCCCCACGCGGGGTATAGCACAGATACGCAGTATTTT. It encodes CASSQDPHAGYSTDTQYF.

V usage is TRBV30 and J usage is TRBJ2-7, with TRBD1 matching 7 bases. This CDR3 contains 13 residues. The V gene's germline CDR1 is GTSNPN and CDR2 SVGIG (reference sequence). With V trimmed by 5 bases and J by 2 bases, 6 bases remained unmatched. CDR3 in amino acids: CAWCRGQAYEQYF. The CDR3 DNA reads as TGTGCCTGGTGCCGAGGACAGGCCTACGAGCAGTACTTC.

The V gene is TRBV10-3, the J gene TRBJ2-7; tentative D call: TRBD1 (5 bases). The CDR3 is made up of 13 amino acids. V was trimmed by 5 bases and J by 6 bases, leaving 14 bases between them. Germline CDR1 is ENHRY and CDR2 is SYGVKD. CDR3 protein: CAISYSQGSEQYF. The CDR3 DNA reads TGTGCCATCAGTTACAGCCAGGGATCCGAGCAGTACTTC.

This chain joins TRBV5-1 and TRBJ2-1; 8 nucleotides align to TRBD2. This CDR3 contains 16 residues. V was pared by 5 bases and J by 7 bases, with 14 bases of the junction left unmatched. CDR1 is SGHRS, CDR2 YFSETQ, per germline. Here the CDR3 reads CASRRNPGLEGNEQFF. In DNA, the CDR3 is TGCGCCAGCAGGCGAAACCCGGGACTAGAGGGTAATGAGCAGTTCTTC.

This chain connects TRBV6-1 to TRBJ1-5; 9 bases line up with TRBD1. Trimming at V came to 5 bases and at J to 6 bases, leaving 8 bases not matched to a gene. The CDR3 loop spans 15 amino acids. Germline lookup yields CDR1 MNHNS and CDR2 SASEGT. The CDR3 coding sequence is TGTGCCAGCAGTTCCGGGACAGGGTCCTCTCAGCCCCAGCATTTT. Protein sequence: CASSSGTGSSQPQHF.

This clone appeared a few times. This sequence joins TRBV19 and TRBJ1-2, with D possibly being TRBD1 (5 bases). V lost 4 bases, J lost 6 bases, and 18 bases lay in between. Germline CDR1 is LNHDA and CDR2 is SQIVND (reference sequence). This CDR3 comprises 15 residues. CDR3 DNA: TGTGCCAGTAGTACCAGGAACAGGCGGCCGCATGGCTACACCTTC. This gives the protein CASSTRNRRPHGYTF.

CDR3 coding DNA: TGTGCCAGCAGCCCTCACCAGGGGGGACCGCGGTCCCATGAGCAGTTCTTC. Translated, it gives CASSPHQGGPRSHEQFF. The V call is TRBV11-3, the J call TRBJ2-1, with D tentatively TRBD1 (7 bases). Germline loops: CDR1 SGHNT, CDR2 YENEEA. This CDR3 has 17 amino acids. Trimming shortened V by 5 bases and J by 8 bases, and 25 bases separated the two germline ends. Filled out from reference TRBV11-3 and TRBJ2-1, the complete variable domain reads EAGVVQSPRYKIIEKKQPVAFWCNPISGHNTLYWYLQNLGQGPELLIRYENEEAVDDSQLPKDRFSAERLKGVDSTLKIQPAELGDSAVYLCASSPHQGGPRSHEQFFGPGTRLTVL.

The V and J genes are TRBV7-8 and TRBJ1-4; D unclear. V was trimmed by 3 bases and J by 7 bases, leaving 9 bases between them. The CDR3 covers 13 residues. Germline V CDR1 and CDR2: SGHVS, FQNEAQ. CDR3 in amino acids: CASSFSGGEKLFF. CDR3 in DNA: TGTGCCAGCAGCTTTTCCGGCGGTGAAAAACTGTTTTTT.

J is TRBJ1-1 and V is TRBV6-1; D may be TRBD1 (5 bases). Trimming removed 7 bases at V and 0 bases at J, with 12 bases between. The CDR3 covers 14 residues. Germline CDR1 and CDR2: MNHNS and SASEGT. The CDR3: CASTDRQMNTEAFF. The CDR3 region has the DNA TGTGCCAGCACGGATAGACAGATGAACACTGAAGCTTTCTTT.

The chain joins TRBV14 to TRBJ2-7; 7 bases agree with TRBD1. The CDR3 loop spans 15 amino acids. V dropped 4 bases and J dropped 3; count of bases not matched to a gene: 9. Germline V gives CDR1 SGHDN, CDR2 FVKESK. The CDR3 protein is CASSPLDRVNYEQYF. CDR3 coding DNA: TGTGCCAGCAGCCCTCTCGACAGGGTCAACTACGAGCAGTACTTC. Full variable domain (remainder filled in from reference TRBV14 and TRBJ2-7): EAGVTQFPSHSVIEKGQTVTLRCDPISGHDNLYWYRRVMGKEIKFLLHFVKESKQDESGMPNNRFLAERTGGTYSTLKVQPAELEDSGVYFCASSPLDRVNYEQYFGPGTRLTVT.

The table lists this clone with a count of one. The J gene is TRBJ2-7, the V gene TRBV30; TRBD2 aligns across 7 bases. V lost 5 bases to trimming and J lost 7 bases; unmatched junction nucleotides: 11. CDR3 size: 13 residues. Germline CDR1 GTSNPN, CDR2 SVGIG (reference sequence). The CDR3 nucleotides are TGTGCCTGGGGATGGGGGGGAAAAGGAGAGCAGTACTTC. Translating it yields CAWGWGGKGEQYF. Drawing the rest from reference TRBV30 and TRBJ2-7, the complete variable domain is SQTIHQWPATLVQPVGSPLSLECTVEGTSNPNLYWYRQAAGRGLQLLFYSVGIGQISSEVPQNLSASRPQDRQFILSSKKLLLSDSGFYLCAWGWGGKGEQYFGPGTRLTVT.

V and J are TRBV4-2 and TRBJ2-2; 10 bases agree with TRBD1. Germline assignment: CDR1 LGHNA and CDR2 YNFKEQ. The J segment lost 7 bases and the V segment lost 4 bases, leaving 9 bases of the junction unmatched. The CDR3 spans 16 residues. The CDR3 sequence is CASSPSHGQGVGELFF. DNA of the CDR3: TGTGCCAGCAGCCCCAGTCACGGACAGGGGGTCGGGGAGCTGTTTTTT.